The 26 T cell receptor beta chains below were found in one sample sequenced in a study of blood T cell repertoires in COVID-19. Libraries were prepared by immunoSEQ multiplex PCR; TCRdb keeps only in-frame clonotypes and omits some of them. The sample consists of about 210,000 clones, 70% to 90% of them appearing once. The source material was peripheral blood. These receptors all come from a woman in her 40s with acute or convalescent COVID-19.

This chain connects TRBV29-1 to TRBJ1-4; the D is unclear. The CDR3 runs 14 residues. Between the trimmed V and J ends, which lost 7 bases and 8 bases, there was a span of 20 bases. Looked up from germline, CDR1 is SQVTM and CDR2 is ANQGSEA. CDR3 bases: TGCAGCGCTAAGTCGCCGGAGGGCTTAGAAAAACTGTTTTTT. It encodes CSAKSPEGLEKLFF.

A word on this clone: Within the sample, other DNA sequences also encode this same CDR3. CDR3 sequence (DNA): TGCGCCAGCAGCTCCGGGACAGGGGATTACAATGAGCAGTTCTTC. This codes for CASSSGTGDYNEQFF. This chain uses TRBV5-1 with TRBJ2-1; 10 nucleotides line up with TRBD1. The germline CDR1 and CDR2 sequences are SGHRS and YFSETQ. The CDR3 covers 15 residues. V lost 3 bases and J lost 4; bases outside the gene matches: 4.

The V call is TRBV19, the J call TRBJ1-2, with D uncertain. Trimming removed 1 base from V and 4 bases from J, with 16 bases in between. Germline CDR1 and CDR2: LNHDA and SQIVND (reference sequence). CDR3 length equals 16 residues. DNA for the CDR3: TGTGCCAGTAGTATAGGAGCGTCCCTCACCCCCTATGGCTACACCTTC. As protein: CASSIGASLTPYGYTF.

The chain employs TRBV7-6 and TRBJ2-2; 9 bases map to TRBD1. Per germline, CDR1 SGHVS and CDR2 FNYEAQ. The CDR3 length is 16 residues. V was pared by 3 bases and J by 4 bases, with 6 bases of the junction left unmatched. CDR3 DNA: TGTGCCAGCAGCTTGGCCTTGGACAGGGGCACCGGGGAGCTGTTTTTT. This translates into CASSLALDRGTGELFF.

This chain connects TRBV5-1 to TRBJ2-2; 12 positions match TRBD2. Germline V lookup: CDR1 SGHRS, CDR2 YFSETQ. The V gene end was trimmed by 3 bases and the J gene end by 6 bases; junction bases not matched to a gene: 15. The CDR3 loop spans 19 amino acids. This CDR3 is CASSWATSGGRSGAGELFF. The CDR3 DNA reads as TGCGCCAGCAGCTGGGCGACTAGCGGGGGTCGCAGCGGGGCCGGGGAGCTGTTTTTT. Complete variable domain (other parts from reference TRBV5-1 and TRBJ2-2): KAGVTQTPRYLIKTRGQQVTLSCSPISGHRSVSWYQQTPGQGLQFLFEYFSETQRNKGNFPGRFSGRQFSNSRSEMNVSTLELGDSALYLCASSWATSGGRSGAGELFFGEGSRLTVL.

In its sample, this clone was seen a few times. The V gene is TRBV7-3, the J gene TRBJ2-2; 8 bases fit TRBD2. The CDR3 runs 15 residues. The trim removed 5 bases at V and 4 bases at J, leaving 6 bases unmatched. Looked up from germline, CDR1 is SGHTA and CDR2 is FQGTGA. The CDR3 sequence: CASSPLGRATGELFF. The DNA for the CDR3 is TGTGCCAGCAGCCCCCTCGGGAGGGCCACCGGGGAGCTGTTTTTT.

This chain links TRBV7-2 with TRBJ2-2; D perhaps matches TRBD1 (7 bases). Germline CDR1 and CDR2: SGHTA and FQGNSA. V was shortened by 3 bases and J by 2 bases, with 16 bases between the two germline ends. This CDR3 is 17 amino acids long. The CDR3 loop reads CASSFPGGHFNTGELFF. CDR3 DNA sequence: TGTGCCAGCAGCTTCCCAGGGGGGCATTTTAACACCGGGGAGCTGTTTTTT.

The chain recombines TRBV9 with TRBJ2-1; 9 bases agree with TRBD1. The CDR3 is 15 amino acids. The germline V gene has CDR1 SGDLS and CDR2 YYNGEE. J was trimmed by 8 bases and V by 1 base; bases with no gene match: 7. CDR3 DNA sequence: TGTGCCAGCAGCGTACGTCTGGACAGGGGCCATGAGCAGTTCTTC. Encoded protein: CASSVRLDRGHEQFF.

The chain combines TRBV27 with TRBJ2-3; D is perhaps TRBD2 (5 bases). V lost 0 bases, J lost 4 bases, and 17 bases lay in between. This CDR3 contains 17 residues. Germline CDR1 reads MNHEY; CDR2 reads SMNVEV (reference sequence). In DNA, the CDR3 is TGTGCCAGCAGTTTATCCACAGTGTTGAGGGTTTCAGATACGCAGTATTTT. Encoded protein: CASSLSTVLRVSDTQYF.

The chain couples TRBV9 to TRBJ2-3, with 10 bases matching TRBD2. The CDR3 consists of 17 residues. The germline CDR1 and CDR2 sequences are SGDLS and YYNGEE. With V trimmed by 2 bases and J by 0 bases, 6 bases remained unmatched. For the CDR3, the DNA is TGTGCCAGCAGCGTCCGTGGACTAGCGGCTAGCACAGATACGCAGTATTTT. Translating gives CASSVRGLAASTDTQYF.

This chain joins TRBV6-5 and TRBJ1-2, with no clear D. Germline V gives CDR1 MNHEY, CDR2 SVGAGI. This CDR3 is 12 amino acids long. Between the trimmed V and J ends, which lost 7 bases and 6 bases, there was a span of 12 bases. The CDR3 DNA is TGTGCCAGCAACTACCGACTCCATGGCTACACCTTC. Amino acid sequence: CASNYRLHGYTF.

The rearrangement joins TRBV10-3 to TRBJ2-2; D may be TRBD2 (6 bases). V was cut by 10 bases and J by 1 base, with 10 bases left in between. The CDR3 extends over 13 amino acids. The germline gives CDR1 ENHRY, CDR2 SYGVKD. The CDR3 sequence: CATVEGNTGELFF. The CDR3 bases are TGTGCCACCGTGGAGGGGAACACCGGGGAGCTGTTTTTT.

CDR3 residues: CASSRYRGNEKLFF. As DNA, the CDR3 is TGTGCCAGCAGCCGCTACAGGGGCAATGAAAAACTGTTTTTT. The chain uses TRBV3-1 (or the pseudogene TRBV3-2) and TRBJ1-4, with 7 bases that match TRBD1. CDR3 size: 14 residues. Trimming cost V 4 bases and J 5 bases; bases outside gene matches: 4. Germline CDR1 reads LGHDT; CDR2 reads YNNKEL (reference sequence).

As DNA, the CDR3 is TGTGCCAGCAGCTCACTCCAGGGGTATAATTCACCCCTCCACTTT. Translating it yields CASSSLQGYNSPLHF. This chain connects TRBV5-4 to TRBJ1-6; D may be TRBD1 (6 bases). V lost 3 bases and J 4 bases, leaving 11 bases between the germline ends. The CDR3 covers 15 residues. The germline V gene has CDR1 SGHNT and CDR2 YYREEE (reference sequence).

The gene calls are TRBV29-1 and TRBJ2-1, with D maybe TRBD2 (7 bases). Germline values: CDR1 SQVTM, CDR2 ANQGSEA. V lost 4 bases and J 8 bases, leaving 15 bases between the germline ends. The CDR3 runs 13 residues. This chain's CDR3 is CSVAGGARDEQFF. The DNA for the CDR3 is TGCAGCGTTGCTGGGGGGGCCAGGGATGAGCAGTTCTTC.

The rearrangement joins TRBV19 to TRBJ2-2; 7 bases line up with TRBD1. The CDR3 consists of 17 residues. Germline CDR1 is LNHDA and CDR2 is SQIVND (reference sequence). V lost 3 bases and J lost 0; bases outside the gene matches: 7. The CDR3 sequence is CASSMGRGQANTGELFF. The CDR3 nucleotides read TGTGCCAGTAGTATGGGCCGCGGACAGGCGAACACCGGGGAGCTGTTTTTT. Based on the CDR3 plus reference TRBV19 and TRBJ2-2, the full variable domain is DGGITQSPKYLFRKEGQNVTLSCEQNLNHDAMYWYRQDPGQGLRLIYYSQIVNDFQKGDIAEGYSVSREKKESFPLTVTSAQKNPTAFYLCASSMGRGQANTGELFFGEGSRLTVL.

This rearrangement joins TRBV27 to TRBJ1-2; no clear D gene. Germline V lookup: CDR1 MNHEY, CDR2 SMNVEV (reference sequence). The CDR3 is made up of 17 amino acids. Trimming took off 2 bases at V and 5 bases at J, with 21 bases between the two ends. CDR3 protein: CASSLTGRPVQTYGYTF. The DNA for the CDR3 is TGTGCCAGCAGTTTAACGGGGAGGCCGGTTCAGACGTATGGCTACACCTTC.

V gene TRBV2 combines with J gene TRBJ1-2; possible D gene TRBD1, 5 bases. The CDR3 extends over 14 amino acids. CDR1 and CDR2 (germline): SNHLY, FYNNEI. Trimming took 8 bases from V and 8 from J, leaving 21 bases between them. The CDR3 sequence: CASPPKAGVGGYTF. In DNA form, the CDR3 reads TGTGCCAGCCCCCCGAAGGCGGGGGTCGGAGGCTACACCTTC.

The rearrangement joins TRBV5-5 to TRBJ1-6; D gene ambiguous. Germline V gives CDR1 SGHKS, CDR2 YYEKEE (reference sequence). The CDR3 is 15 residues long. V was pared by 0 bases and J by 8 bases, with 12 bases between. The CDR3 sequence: CASSLEVQIYSPLHF. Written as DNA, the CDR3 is TGTGCCAGCAGCTTGGAAGTGCAGATTTATTCACCCCTCCACTTT.

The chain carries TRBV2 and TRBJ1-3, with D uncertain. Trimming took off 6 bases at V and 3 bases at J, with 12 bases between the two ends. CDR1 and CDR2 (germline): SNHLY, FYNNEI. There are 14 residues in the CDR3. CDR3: CASRKEKSGNTIYF. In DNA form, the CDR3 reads TGTGCCAGCAGGAAAGAGAAGAGTGGAAACACCATATATTTT.

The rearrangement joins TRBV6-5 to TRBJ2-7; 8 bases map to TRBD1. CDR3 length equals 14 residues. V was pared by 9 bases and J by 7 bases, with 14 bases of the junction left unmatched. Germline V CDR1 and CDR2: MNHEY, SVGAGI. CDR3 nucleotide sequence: TGTGCCAGTGGGGGCGGGACAGGTCTCTGGGAGCAGTACGTC. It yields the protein CASGGGTGLWEQYV.

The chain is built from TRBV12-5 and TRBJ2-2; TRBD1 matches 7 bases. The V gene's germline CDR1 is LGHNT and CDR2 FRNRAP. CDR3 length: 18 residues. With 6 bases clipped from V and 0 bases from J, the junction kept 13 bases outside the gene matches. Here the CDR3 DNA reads TGTGCTAGTGGAACCAACCCGGACGGACAGGCGAACACCGGGGAGCTGTTTTTT. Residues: CASGTNPDGQANTGELFF.

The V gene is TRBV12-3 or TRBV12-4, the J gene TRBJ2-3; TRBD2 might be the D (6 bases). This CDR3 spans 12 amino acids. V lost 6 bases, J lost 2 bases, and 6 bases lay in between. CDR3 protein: CASRRDTDTQYF. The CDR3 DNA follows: TGTGCCAGCAGGCGGGACACAGATACGCAGTATTTT.

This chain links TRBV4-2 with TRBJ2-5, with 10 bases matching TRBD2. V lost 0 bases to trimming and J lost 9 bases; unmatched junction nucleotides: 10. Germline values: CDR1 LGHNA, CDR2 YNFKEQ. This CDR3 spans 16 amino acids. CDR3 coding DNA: TGTGCCAGCAGCCAAGATTTGCGAGCGGGGGGGCCAGCCCAGTACTTC. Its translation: CASSQDLRAGGPAQYF.

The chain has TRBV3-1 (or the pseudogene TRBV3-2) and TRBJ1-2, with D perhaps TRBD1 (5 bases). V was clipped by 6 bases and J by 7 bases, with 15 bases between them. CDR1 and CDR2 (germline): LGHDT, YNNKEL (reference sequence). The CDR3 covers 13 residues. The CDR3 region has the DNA TGTGCCAGCAGGGAGGCAGGGACTGGTGGCTACACCTTC. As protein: CASREAGTGGYTF.

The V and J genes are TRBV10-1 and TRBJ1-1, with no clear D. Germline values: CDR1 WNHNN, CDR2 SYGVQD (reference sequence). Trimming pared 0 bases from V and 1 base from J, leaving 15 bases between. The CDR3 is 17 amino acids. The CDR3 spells CASSESQYWAGNTEAFF. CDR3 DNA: TGCGCCAGCAGTGAGTCTCAATATTGGGCAGGGAACACTGAAGCTTTCTTT.